Listed here is a single T cell receptor (beta chain). Its specificity is unknown. The CDR3 is 15 residues long. Germline trimming cut 4 bases from V and 13 bases from J; bases unmatched to any gene: 9. Germline-derived CDR1 and CDR2 are SEHNR and FQNEAQ (reference sequence). TCRdb analysed the 5' RACE reads with MiXCR anew, one entry per CDR3 protein. The sample consists of a few hundred thousand distinct CDR3 sequences, roughly a fifth of them appearing once. This entry belongs to a study of T-cell memory formation after mild COVID-19. Study as a whole: TCR clusters showed largely donor specificity.

General study points: Pre-infection memory carried some responding clones, suggesting that cross-reactive memory joined. Researchers could not confirm that second-wave clones peaking on day 37 targeted SARS-CoV-2.

The source is a man between 18 and 29 years old who had mild COVID-19 (a few samples of this study predate the infection). Cell type and time point are not known. Input material: PBMCs or a T cell subset sorted from them (not recorded which). The chain has TRBV7-9 and TRBJ2-4, with 14 bases aligning to TRBD2. The CDR3 DNA is TGTGCCAGCAGCTCGACTAGCGGGGGGGCGGGGGAGCAGTACTTC. Amino acids: CASSSTSGGAGEQYF. Full variable domain (outside the CDR3, taken from reference TRBV7-9 and TRBJ2-4): DTGVSQNPRHKITKRGQNVTFRCDPISEHNRLYWYRQTLGQGPEFLTYFQNEAQLEKSRLLSDRFSAERPKGSFSTLEIQRTEQGDSAMYLCASSSTSGGAGEQYFGAGTRLSVL.